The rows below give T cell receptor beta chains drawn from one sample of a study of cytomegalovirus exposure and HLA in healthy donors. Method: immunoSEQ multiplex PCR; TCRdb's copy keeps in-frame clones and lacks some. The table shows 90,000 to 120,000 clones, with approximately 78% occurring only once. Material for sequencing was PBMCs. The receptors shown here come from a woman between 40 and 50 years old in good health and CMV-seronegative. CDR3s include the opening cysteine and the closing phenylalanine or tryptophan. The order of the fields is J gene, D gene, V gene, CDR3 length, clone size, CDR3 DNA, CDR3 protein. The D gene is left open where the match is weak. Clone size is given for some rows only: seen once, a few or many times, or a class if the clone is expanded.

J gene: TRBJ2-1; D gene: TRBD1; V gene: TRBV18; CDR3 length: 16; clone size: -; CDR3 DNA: TGTGCCAGCTCGAGCGTTGGGACAGGGGGCCACAATGAGCAGTTCTTC; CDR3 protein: CASSSVGTGGHNEQFF
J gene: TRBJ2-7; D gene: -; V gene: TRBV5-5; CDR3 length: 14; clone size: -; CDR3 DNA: TGTGCCAGCAGCCCACGGACTCGACACTACGAGCAGTACTTC; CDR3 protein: CASSPRTRHYEQYF
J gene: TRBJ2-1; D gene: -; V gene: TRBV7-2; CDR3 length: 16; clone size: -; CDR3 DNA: TGTGCCAGCAGTTCCCCAAGCAAGAGCGGGCCCCCTGAGCAGTTCTTC; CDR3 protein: CASSSPSKSGPPEQFF
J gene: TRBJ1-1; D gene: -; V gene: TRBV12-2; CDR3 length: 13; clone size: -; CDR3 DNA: TGTGCAAGTCGCTCTAGACCACTCCGATTAGGTTTCTTT; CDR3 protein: CASRSRPLRLGFF
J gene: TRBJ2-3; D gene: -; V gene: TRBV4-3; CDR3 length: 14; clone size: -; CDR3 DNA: TGCGCCAGCAGTCAACTAGCCCGCACAGATACGCAGTATTTT; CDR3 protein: CASSQLARTDTQYF
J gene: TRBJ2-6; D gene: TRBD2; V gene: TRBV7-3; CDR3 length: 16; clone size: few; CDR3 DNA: TGTGCCAGCAGCTTAAACGGAGGGAGGGGAACCAACGTCCTGACTTTC; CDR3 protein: CASSLNGGRGTNVLTF
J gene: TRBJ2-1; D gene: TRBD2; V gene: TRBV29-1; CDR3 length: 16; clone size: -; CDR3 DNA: TGCAGCGTGGCCCGCGGACTAGCGGGAGTATCGAATGAGCAGTTCTTC; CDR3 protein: CSVARGLAGVSNEQFF
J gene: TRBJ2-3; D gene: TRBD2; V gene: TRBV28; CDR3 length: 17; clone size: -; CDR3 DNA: TGTGCCAGCAGTCCCACGGGGCTAGCGGGAAATCAAGATACGCAGTATTTT; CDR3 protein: CASSPTGLAGNQDTQYF
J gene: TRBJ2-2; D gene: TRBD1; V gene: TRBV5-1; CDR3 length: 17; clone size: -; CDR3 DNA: TGCGCCAGCAGCTTCTATGGACAGGGCATGGACACCGGGGAGCTGTTTTTT; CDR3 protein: CASSFYGQGMDTGELFF
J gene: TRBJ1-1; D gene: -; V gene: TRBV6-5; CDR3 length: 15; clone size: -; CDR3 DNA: TGTGCCAGCAGCCGCAGGGGTCGTCTGAACACTGAAGCTTTCTTT; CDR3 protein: CASSRRGRLNTEAFF
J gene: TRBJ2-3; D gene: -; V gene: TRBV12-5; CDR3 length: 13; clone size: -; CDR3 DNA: TGTGCTAGTGGTACAGGGATGACAGATACGCAGTATTTT; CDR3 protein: CASGTGMTDTQYF
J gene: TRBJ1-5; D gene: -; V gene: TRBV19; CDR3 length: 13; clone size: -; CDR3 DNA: TGTGCCAGTAGCCAGGGAACCCTACAGCCCCAGCATTTT; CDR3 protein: CASSQGTLQPQHF
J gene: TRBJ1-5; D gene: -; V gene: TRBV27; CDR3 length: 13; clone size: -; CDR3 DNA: TGTGCCAGCAGTTTACTAGTCGATCAGCCCCAGCATTTT; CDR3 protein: CASSLLVDQPQHF
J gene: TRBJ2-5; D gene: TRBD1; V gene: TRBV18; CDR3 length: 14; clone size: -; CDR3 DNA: TGTGCCAGCTCAGAAACCAGGGGGCTCGAGACCCAGTACTTC; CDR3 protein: CASSETRGLETQYF
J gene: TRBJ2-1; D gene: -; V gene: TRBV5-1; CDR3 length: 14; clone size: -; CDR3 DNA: TGCGCCAGCAGCTCAGGGGAGAAAAACAATGAGCAGTTCTTC; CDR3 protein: CASSSGEKNNEQFF
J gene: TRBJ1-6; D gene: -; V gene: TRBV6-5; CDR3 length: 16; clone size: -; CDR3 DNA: TGTGCCAGCAGTTACGTCGGACAGAGCTATAATTCACCCCTCCACTTT; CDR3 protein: CASSYVGQSYNSPLHF
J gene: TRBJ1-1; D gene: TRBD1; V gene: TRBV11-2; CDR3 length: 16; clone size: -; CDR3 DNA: TGTGCCAGCAGCGCAGAGACAGGGGGGTTGAACACTGAAGCTTTCTTT; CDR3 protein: CASSAETGGLNTEAFF
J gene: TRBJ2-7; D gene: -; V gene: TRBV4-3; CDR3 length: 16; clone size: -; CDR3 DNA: TGCGCCAGCAGCCAAGATCGGCACCTGGGCCCCTACGAGCAGTACTTC; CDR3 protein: CASSQDRHLGPYEQYF
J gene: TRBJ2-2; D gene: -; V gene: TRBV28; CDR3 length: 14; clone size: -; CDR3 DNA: TGTGCCAGCAGTTTATCCGGGACTGCAGGGGAGCTGTTTTTT; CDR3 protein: CASSLSGTAGELFF
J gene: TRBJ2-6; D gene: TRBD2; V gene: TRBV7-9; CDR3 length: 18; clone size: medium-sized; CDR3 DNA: TGTGCCAGCAGCTCCGGACTAGCGGACCTTTCTGGGGCCAACGTCCTGACTTTC; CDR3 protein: CASSSGLADLSGANVLTF
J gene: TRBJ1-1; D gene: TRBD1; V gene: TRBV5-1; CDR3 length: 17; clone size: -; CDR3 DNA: TGCGCCAGCAGCACGCGATCGAGGACAGGGGGTAACACTGAAGCTTTCTTT; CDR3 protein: CASSTRSRTGGNTEAFF
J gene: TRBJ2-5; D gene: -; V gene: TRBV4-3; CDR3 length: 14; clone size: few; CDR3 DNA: TGCGCCAGCAGCCCGCAAAGCGGAAAAGAGACCCAGTACTTC; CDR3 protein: CASSPQSGKETQYF
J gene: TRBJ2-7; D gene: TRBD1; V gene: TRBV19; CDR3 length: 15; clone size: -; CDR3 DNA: TGTGCCAGTAGTATAGGGGGACAGGGGTCCTACGAGCAGTACTTC; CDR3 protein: CASSIGGQGSYEQYF
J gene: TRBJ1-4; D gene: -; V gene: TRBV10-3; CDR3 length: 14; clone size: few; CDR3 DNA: TGTGCCATCAGTGAGGGAGGTTCAGGCGAAAAACTGTTTTTT; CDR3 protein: CAISEGGSGEKLFF
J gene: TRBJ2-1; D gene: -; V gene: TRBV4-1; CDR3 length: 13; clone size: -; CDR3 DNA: TGCGCCAGCAGCCTGGGGCGCTACAATGAGCAGTTCTTC; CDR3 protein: CASSLGRYNEQFF
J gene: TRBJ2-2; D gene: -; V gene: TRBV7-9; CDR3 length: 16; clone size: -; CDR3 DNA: TGTGCCAGCAGCTTAGATCGGGATACGAACACCGGGGAGCTGTTTTTT; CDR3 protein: CASSLDRDTNTGELFF
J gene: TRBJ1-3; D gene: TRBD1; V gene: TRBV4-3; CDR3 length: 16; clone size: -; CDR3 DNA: TGCGCCAGCAGCCAAGATACGGTTGAAGGGACAGGCCCCGTATATTTT; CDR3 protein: CASSQDTVEGTGPVYF
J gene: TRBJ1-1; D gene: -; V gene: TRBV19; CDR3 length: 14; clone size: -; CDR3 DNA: TGTGCCAGTACCTTAACAGCCGTGAACACTGAAGCTTTCTTT; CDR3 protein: CASTLTAVNTEAFF
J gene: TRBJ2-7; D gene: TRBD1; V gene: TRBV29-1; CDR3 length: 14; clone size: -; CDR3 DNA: TGCAGCGTAGCATCCGGGACAGGGGTTTACGAGCAGTACTTC; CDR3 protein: CSVASGTGVYEQYF
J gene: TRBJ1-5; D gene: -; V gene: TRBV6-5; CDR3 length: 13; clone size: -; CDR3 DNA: TGTGCCAGCAGTTACGCCCGGAATCAGCCCCAGCATTTT; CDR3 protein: CASSYARNQPQHF
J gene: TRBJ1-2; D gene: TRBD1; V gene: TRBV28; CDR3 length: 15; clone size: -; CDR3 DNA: TGTGCCAGCAGTTTAACGGCTAGACAACAGGGGGGCTACACCTTC; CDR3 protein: CASSLTARQQGGYTF
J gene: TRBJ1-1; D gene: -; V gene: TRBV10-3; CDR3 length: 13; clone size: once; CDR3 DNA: TGTGCCATCAGCCCTGGAGTGATAACTGAAGCTTTCTTT; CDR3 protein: CAISPGVITEAFF
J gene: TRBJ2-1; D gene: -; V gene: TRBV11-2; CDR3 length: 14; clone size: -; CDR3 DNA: TGTGCCAGCAGCTTAGAAGTTCCGGGGAGCGAGCAGTTCTTC; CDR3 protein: CASSLEVPGSEQFF